A selection of T cell receptor beta chains follows, all from one sample in a study of response to subunit inactivated influenza vaccine. MiXCR, applied by TCRdb to the RT-PCR reads, yields one record per CDR3 protein. The table includes about 540,000 distinct CDR3 sequences, approximately 15% detected once. The material sequenced was PBMCs from blood, taken about 13 days after vaccination. Receptors were obtained from a man aged 45 to 65 who received an inactivated influenza vaccine. CDR3s include the opening cysteine and the closing phenylalanine or tryptophan. A D gene is named only where the DNA matches it firmly. Not all rows give a size; the values are once, few, many and, for expanded clones, a class.

clone size | J gene | V gene | D gene | CDR3 protein | CDR3 DNA
NA | TRBJ2-2 | TRBV5-1 | NA | CASSPITSTGELFF | TGCGCCAGCAGCCCGATAACGAGCACCGGGGAGCTGTTTTTT
few | TRBJ2-1 | TRBV25-1 | TRBD2 | CASRGSGGAHEQFF | TGTGCCAGCAGGGGCAGCGGGGGGGCCCATGAGCAGTTCTTC
few | TRBJ1-4 | TRBV11-2 | NA | CASSLETGRNEKLFF | TGTGCCAGCAGCTTGGAGACAGGACGTAATGAAAAACTGTTTTTT
NA | TRBJ2-7 | TRBV12-3/TRBV12-4 | TRBD1 | CASSRGTGYHEQYF | TGTGCCAGCAGTCGAGGGACAGGGTACCACGAGCAGTACTTC
NA | TRBJ2-3 | TRBV3-1 | TRBD2 | CASSQGGLVSDTQYF | TGTGCCAGCAGCCAAGGGGGACTAGTTTCCGATACGCAGTATTTT
NA | TRBJ1-4 | TRBV7-9 | NA | CASSLTTGGEKLFF | TGTGCCAGCAGCCTAACAACCGGGGGTGAAAAACTGTTTTTT
NA | TRBJ1-2 | TRBV3-1 | NA | CASSQSCFRGTF | TGTGCCAGCAGCCAATCGTGCTTCAGGGGCACCTTC
few | TRBJ2-1 | TRBV5-1 | TRBD2 | CASSGGTSGVQQFF | TGCGCCAGCAGCGGCGGGACTAGCGGGGTACAGCAGTTCTTC
few | TRBJ1-2 | TRBV12-3/TRBV12-4 | NA | CASRRPNYGYTF | TGTGCCAGCAGGCGGCCTAACTATGGCTACACCTTC
NA | TRBJ2-4 | TRBV12-3/TRBV12-4 | NA | CASARVNIQYF | TGTGCCAGCGCCAGGGTAAACATTCAGTACTTC
few | TRBJ1-6 | TRBV4-1 | NA | CASSPYRTDNSPLHF | TGCGCCAGCAGCCCCTATAGGACGGATAATTCACCCCTCCACTTT
few | TRBJ1-4 | TRBV7-9 | NA | CASSPGPSSEKLFF | TGTGCCAGCAGCCCGGGCCCTTCTAGTGAAAAACTGTTTTTT
NA | TRBJ2-2 | TRBV12-3/TRBV12-4 | TRBD2 | CASSSLAGDGTGELFF | TGTGCCAGCAGTTCTCTAGCGGGAGACGGGACCGGGGAGCTGTTTTTT
NA | TRBJ2-6 | TRBV6-2/TRBV6-3 | NA | CASSTTGANVLTF | TGTGCCAGCAGTACGACAGGGGCCAACGTCCTGACTTTC
NA | TRBJ2-5 | TRBV3-1 | TRBD1 | CASGTGLETQYF | TGTGCCAGCGGGACAGGGTTGGAGACCCAGTACTTC
few | TRBJ2-7 | TRBV9 | TRBD2 | CASSVGTSPEQYF | TGTGCCAGCAGCGTCGGGACTAGTCCCGAGCAGTACTTC
many | TRBJ1-2 | TRBV28 | NA | CASSQQGGGYTF | TGTGCCAGCAGCCAACAGGGTGGCGGCTACACCTTC
NA | TRBJ2-1 | TRBV20-1 | TRBD2 | CSAREFGGGAYNEQFF | TGCAGTGCTAGAGAGTTCGGCGGGGGGGCCTACAATGAGCAGTTCTTC
few | TRBJ2-7 | TRBV7-8 | NA | CASSSDRGGNYEQYF | TGTGCCAGCAGCTCCGACAGGGGAGGGAACTACGAGCAGTACTTC
few | TRBJ2-1 | TRBV18 | NA | CASSPTRLTYNEQFF | TGTGCCAGCTCACCAACCCGACTTACCTACAATGAGCAGTTCTTC
NA | TRBJ2-7 | TRBV7-6 | NA | CASSREITSTSYEQYF | TGTGCCAGCAGCCGAGAAATAACTAGTACTTCCTACGAGCAGTACTTC
NA | TRBJ1-1 | TRBV7-9 | NA | CASSLAGSWNTEAFF | TGTGCCAGCAGCTTAGCGGGCAGCTGGAACACTGAAGCTTTCTTT